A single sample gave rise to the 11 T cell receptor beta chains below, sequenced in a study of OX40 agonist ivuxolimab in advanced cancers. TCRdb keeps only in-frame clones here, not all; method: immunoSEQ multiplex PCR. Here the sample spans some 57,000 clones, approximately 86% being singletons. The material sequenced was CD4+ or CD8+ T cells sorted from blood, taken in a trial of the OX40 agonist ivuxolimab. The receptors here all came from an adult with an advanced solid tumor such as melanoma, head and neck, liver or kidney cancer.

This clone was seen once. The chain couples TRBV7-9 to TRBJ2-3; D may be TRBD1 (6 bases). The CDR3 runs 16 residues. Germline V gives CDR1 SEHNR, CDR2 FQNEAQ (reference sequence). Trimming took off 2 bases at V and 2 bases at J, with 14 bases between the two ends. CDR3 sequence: CASSLSQGRFTDTQYF. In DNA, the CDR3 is TGTGCCAGCAGCTTATCTCAGGGGCGCTTCACAGATACGCAGTATTTT.

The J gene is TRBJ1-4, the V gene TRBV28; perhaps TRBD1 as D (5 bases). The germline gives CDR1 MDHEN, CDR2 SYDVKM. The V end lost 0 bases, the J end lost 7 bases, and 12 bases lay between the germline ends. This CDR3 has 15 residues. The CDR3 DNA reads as TGTGCCAGCAGTTTATGGGTAGGGGAAGGTGAAAAACTGTTTTTT. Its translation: CASSLWVGEGEKLFF.

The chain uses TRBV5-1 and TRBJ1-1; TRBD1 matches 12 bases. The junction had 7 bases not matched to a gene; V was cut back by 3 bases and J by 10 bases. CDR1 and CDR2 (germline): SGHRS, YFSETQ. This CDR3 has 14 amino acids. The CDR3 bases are TGCGCCAGCAGCTCCGGGACAGGGGGCTCTTTAGCTTTCTTT. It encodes CASSSGTGGSLAFF. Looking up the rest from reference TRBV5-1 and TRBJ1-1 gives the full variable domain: KAGVTQTPRYLIKTRGQQVTLSCSPISGHRSVSWYQQTPGQGLQFLFEYFSETQRNKGNFPGRFSGRQFSNSRSEMNVSTLELGDSALYLCASSSGTGGSLAFFGQGTRLTVV.

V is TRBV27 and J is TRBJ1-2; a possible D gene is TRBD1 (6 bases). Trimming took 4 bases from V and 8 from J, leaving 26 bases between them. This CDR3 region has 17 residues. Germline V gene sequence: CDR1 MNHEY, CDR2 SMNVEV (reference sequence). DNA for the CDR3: TGTGCCAGCAGTTCGGACAGAACTTCTCTCGGTGTCGGAGGCTACACCTTC. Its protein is CASSSDRTSLGVGGYTF.

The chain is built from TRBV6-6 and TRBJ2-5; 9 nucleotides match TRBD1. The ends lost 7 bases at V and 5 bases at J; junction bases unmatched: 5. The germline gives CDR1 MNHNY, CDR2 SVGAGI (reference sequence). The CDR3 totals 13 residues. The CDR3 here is CASTGQGSETQYF. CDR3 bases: TGTGCCAGCACGGGACAGGGTTCGGAGACCCAGTACTTC.

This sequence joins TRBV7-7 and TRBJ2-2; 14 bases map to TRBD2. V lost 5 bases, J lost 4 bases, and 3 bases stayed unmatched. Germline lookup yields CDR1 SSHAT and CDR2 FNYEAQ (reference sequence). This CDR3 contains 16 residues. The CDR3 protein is CASSQGLAGVTGELFF. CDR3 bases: TGTGCCAGCAGCCAGGGACTAGCGGGAGTCACCGGGGAGCTGTTTTTT.

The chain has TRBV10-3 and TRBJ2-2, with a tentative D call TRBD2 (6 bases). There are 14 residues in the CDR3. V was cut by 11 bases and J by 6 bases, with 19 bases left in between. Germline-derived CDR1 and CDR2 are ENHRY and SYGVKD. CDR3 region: CAARASGFAGELFF. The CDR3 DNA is TGTGCCGCCCGAGCCAGCGGGTTTGCCGGGGAGCTGTTTTTT.

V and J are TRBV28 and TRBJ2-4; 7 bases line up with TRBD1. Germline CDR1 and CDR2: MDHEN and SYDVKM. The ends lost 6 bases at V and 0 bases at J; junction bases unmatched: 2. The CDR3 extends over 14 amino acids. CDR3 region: CASSPGGAKNIQYF. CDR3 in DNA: TGTGCCAGCAGCCCAGGGGGAGCCAAAAACATTCAGTACTTC.

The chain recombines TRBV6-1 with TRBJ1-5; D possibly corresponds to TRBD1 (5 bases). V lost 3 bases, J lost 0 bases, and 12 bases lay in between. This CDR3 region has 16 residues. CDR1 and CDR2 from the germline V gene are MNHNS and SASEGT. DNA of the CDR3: TGTGCCAGCAGTGAGACAGTGGAAAATAGCAATCAGCCCCAGCATTTT. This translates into CASSETVENSNQPQHF.

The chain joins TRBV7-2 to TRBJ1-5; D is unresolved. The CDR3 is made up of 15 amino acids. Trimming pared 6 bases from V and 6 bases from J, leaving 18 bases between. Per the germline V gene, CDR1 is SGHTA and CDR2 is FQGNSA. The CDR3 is CASSRNADSGQPQHF. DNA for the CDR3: TGTGCCAGCAGTAGAAACGCGGATTCGGGTCAGCCCCAGCATTTT. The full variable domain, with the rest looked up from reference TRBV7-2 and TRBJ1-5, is GAGVSQSPSNKVTEKGKDVELRCDPISGHTALYWYRQSLGQGLEFLIYFQGNSAPDKSGLPSDRFSAERTGGSVSTLTIQRTQQEDSAVYLCASSRNADSGQPQHFGDGTRLSIL.

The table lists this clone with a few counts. The CDR3 is CASSELNYDVRVSTEAFF. The CDR3 DNA is TGTGCCAGCAGTGAACTCAATTATGACGTCAGGGTGAGCACTGAAGCTTTCTTT. This rearrangement joins TRBV6-1 to TRBJ1-1; perhaps TRBD1 as D (5 bases). The V end was cut by 2 bases, the J end by 4 bases, with 23 bases between. CDR1 and CDR2 from the germline V gene are MNHNS and SASEGT. The CDR3 contains 18 residues.